This entry describes one TCR beta chain. The CDR3 covers 13 residues. V lost 0 bases and J 7 bases, leaving 12 bases between the germline ends. CDR1 and CDR2 (germline): GTSNPN, SVGIG (reference sequence). Source study methods: Amplification of reference gene primers was used by the study to estimate nucleated cell counts. Clones were read by immunoSEQ multiplex PCR, and TCRdb kept only the in-frame ones, dropping some. Clonal size and the V and J genes are those of that table, whereas D and trimming came from the DNA. The table has about 290,000 clones, around four fifths seen once; the top ten hold around 4%. The data stem from a study of blood T cell repertoires in COVID-19. Overall study: The United States, Italy and Spain provided the acute and convalescent COVID-19 samples.

The clonotype was recovered from a woman aged 45-65 years with active or convalescent COVID-19. The rearrangement uses TRBV30 and TRBJ1-2; D might be TRBD1 (6 bases). Source material: peripheral blood. The CDR3: CAWSVRGGFGYTF. Written as DNA, the CDR3 is TGTGCCTGGAGTGTCAGGGGAGGGTTTGGCTACACCTTC.